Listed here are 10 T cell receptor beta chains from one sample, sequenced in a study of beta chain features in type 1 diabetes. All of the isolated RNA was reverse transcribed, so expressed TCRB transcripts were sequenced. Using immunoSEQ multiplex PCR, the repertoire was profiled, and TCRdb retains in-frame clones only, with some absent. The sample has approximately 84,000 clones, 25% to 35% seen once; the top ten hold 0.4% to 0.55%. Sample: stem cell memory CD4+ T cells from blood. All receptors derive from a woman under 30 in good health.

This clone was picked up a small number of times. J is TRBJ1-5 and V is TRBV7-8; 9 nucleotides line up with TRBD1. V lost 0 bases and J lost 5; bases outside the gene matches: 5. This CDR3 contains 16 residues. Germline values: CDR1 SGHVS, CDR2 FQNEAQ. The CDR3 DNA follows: TGTGCCAGCAGCTTAGCCGGGACAGGGCCTTATCAGCCCCAGCATTTT. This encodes CASSLAGTGPYQPQHF. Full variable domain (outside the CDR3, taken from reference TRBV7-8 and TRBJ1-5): GAGVSQSPRYKVAKRGQDVALRCDPISGHVSLFWYQQALGQGPEFLTYFQNEAQLDKSGLPSDRFFAERPEGSVSTLKIQRTQQEDSAVYLCASSLAGTGPYQPQHFGDGTRLSIL.

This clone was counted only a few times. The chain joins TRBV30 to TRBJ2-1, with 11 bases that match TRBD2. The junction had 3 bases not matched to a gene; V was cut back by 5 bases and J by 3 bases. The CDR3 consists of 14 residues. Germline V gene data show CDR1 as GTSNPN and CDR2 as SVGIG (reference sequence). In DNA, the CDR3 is TGTGCCTGGGGGACTAGCGGTATCTACAATGAGCAGTTCTTC. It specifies CAWGTSGIYNEQFF.

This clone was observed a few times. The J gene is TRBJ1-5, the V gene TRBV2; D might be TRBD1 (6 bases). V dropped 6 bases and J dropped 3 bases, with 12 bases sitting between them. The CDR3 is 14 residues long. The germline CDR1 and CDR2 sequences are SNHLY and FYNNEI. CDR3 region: CASRVDRDNQPQHF. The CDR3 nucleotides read TGTGCCAGCAGGGTGGACAGAGACAATCAGCCCCAGCATTTT.

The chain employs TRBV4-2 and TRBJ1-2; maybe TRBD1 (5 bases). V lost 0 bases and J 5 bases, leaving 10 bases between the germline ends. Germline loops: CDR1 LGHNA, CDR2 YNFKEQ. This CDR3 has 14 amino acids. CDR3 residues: CASSQDGDLYGYTF. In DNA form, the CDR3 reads TGTGCCAGCAGCCAAGATGGGGACTTGTATGGCTACACCTTC.

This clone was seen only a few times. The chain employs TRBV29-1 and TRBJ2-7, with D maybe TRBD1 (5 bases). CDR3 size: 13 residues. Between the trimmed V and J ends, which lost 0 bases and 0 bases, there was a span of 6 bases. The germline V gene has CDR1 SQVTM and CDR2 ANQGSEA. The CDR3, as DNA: TGCAGCGTTGAAGATGACAGCTCCTACGAGCAGTACTTC. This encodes CSVEDDSSYEQYF.

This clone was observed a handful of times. The DNA for the CDR3 is TGTGCCAGCAGCTACCAGGGTTATCAAGAGACCCAGTACTTC. Protein sequence: CASSYQGYQETQYF. The chain couples TRBV7-2 to TRBJ2-5; perhaps TRBD1 as D (5 bases). Germline CDR1 reads SGHTA; CDR2 reads FQGNSA. V was pared by 4 bases and J by 2 bases, with 11 bases between. This CDR3 has 14 residues.

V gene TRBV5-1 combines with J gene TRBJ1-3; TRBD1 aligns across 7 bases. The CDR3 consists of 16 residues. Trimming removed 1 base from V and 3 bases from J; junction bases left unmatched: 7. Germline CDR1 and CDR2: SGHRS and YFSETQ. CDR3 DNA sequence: TGCGCCAGCAGCTTGACAGCCGGGACAGTTGGAAACACCATATATTTT. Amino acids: CASSLTAGTVGNTIYF.

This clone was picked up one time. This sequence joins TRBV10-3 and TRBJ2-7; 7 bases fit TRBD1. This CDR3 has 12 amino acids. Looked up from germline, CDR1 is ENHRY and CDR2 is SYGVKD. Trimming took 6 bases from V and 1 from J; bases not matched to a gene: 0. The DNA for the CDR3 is TGTGCCATCAGGACAGGGTCCTACGAGCAGTACTTC. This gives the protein CAIRTGSYEQYF.

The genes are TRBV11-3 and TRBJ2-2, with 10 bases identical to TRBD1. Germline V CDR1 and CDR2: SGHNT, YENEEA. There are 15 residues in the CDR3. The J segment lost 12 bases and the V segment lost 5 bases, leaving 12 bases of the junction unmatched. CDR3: CASSQMTGGMGQLFF. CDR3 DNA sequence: TGTGCCAGCAGCCAGATGACAGGGGGCATGGGGCAGCTGTTTTTT.

The CDR3 reads CSVLRHSDSYEQYF. The CDR3 region has the DNA TGCAGCGTCCTGAGGCACTCTGACTCCTACGAGCAGTACTTC. The chain couples TRBV29-1 to TRBJ2-7; D not certain. Trimming took 6 bases from V and 0 from J, leaving 15 bases between them. The CDR3 loop spans 14 amino acids. Germline CDR1 and CDR2: SQVTM and ANQGSEA.